A selection of T cell receptor beta chains follows, all from one sample in a study of molecular identifiers for immune sequencing clone quantification. TCRdb passed the PCR reads through MiXCR, listing each CDR3 protein once. The sample includes about 54,000 distinct CDR3 sequences, 20% to 25% seen only once; the top ten take under 2%. Sample: naive CD8+ T cells from blood, with Jurkat cell RNA spiked in. Receptors were obtained from a human donor in good health. Some libraries in this study had Jurkat cell RNA spiked in. Each CDR3 is given with its conserved first and last residue. A D gene is named only where the DNA matches it firmly. Part of the rows lack a size; the others show once, few, many or a class for expanded clones.

TRBV2,TRBJ1-2,many,.,CASSEAMTDDYGYTF,TGTGCCAGCAGTGAAGCGATGACAGACGACTATGGCTACACCTTC
TRBV5-6,TRBJ2-7,.,.,CASSLTTGTLGFEQYF,TGTGCCAGCAGCTTGACAACCGGGACCCTGGGTTTCGAGCAGTACTTC
TRBV6-2/TRBV6-3,TRBJ2-3,many,.,CASSYARDTQYF,TGTGCCAGCAGTTACGCTCGGGATACGCAGTATTTT
TRBV4-3,TRBJ2-5,few,.,CASSQAGFGGYQTQYF,TGCGCCAGCAGCCAAGCTGGTTTTGGGGGTTATCAGACCCAGTACTTC
TRBV6-5,TRBJ1-6,many,.,CASSYSSLGVAYSPLHF,TGTGCCAGCAGTTACTCATCTTTGGGGGTAGCATATTCACCCCTCCACTTT
TRBV29-1,TRBJ1-1,many,.,CSVDDFLNTEAFF,TGCAGCGTTGATGATTTTTTGAACACTGAAGCTTTCTTT
TRBV4-1,TRBJ1-3,many,.,CASSQDGGRPGNTIYF,TGCGCCAGCAGCCAAGATGGGGGCAGGCCTGGAAACACCATATATTTT
TRBV29-1,TRBJ2-3,few,.,CSVNLRGAGTDTQYF,TGCAGCGTCAACCTCAGGGGGGCTGGAACAGATACGCAGTATTTT
TRBV2,TRBJ1-6,many,TRBD1,CASSSETGGQLNSPLHF,TGTGCCAGCAGTTCAGAAACAGGGGGACAACTTAATTCACCCCTCCACTTT
TRBV6-2/TRBV6-3,TRBJ2-7,many,.,CASSYVLPSYEQYF,TGTGCCAGCAGTTATGTACTTCCCTCCTACGAGCAGTACTTC
TRBV2,TRBJ2-3,many,TRBD1,CASRSGTAHTDTQYF,TGTGCCAGCAGGTCCGGGACAGCCCACACAGATACGCAGTATTTT
TRBV6-5,TRBJ2-1,many,.,CASSQGSEQFF,TGTGCCAGCAGCCAGGGGAGTGAGCAGTTCTTC
TRBV6-5,TRBJ2-1,many,TRBD2,CASSYSGRESSYNEQFF,TGTGCCAGCAGTTACTCGGGGAGGGAGAGCTCCTACAATGAGCAGTTCTTC
TRBV6-2/TRBV6-3,TRBJ1-5,.,.,CASSSRGWGNNQPQHF,TGTGCCAGCAGCTCCCGAGGATGGGGGAACAATCAGCCCCAGCATTTT
TRBV7-6,TRBJ2-7,once,.,CASSLGDSHRSYEQYF,TGTGCGAGCAGCCTAGGAGACAGTCATCGCTCCTACGAGCAGTACTTC
TRBV5-6,TRBJ1-5,.,TRBD1,CASSYGTGGPPPHF,TGTGCCAGCAGCTATGGGACAGGGGGGCCGCCCCCGCATTTT
TRBV9,TRBJ2-3,many,TRBD2,CASSVDDGLAGVYDTQYF,TGTGCCAGCAGCGTAGATGACGGACTAGCGGGAGTTTATGATACGCAGTATTTT
TRBV6-5,TRBJ2-5,many,TRBD2,CASSYSTASGRSETQYF,TGTGCCAGCAGTTACTCGACCGCTAGCGGGAGGAGCGAGACCCAGTACTTC
TRBV29-1,TRBJ2-3,.,TRBD1,CSAPPGGPDTQYF,TGCAGCGCGCCCCCAGGGGGCCCAGATACGCAGTATTTT
TRBV19,TRBJ2-7,many,.,CASSIEEGYEQYF,TGTGCCAGTAGTATAGAAGAGGGGTACGAGCAGTACTTC
TRBV11-2,TRBJ2-5,few,TRBD2,CASSPTRLAEGETQYF,TGTGCCAGCAGCCCTACGCGACTAGCTGAGGGGGAGACCCAGTACTTC
TRBV7-8,TRBJ2-3,many,TRBD2,CASSLRTSGGSDTQYF,TGTGCCAGCAGCTTACGGACTAGCGGGGGATCAGATACGCAGTATTTT
TRBV19,TRBJ2-7,many,TRBD1,CASSIRDSAYEQYF,TGTGCCAGTAGTATCCGGGACAGTGCCTACGAGCAGTACTTC
TRBV12-3/TRBV12-4,TRBJ1-5,.,.,CASSFLGGSNQPQHF,TGTGCCAGCAGTTTTCTCGGGGGTAGCAATCAGCCCCAGCATTTT
TRBV29-1,TRBJ2-5,.,.,CSVITGLRYQETQYF,TGCAGCGTTATTACAGGGCTCCGATATCAAGAGACCCAGTACTTC
TRBV12-3/TRBV12-4,TRBJ1-5,many,.,CASSRLEGSSQPQHF,TGTGCCAGCAGTCGGCTGGAGGGCTCCTCTCAGCCCCAGCATTTT
TRBV6-5,TRBJ2-7,many,.,CASSPLGSYEQYF,TGTGCCAGCAGCCCCCTGGGCTCCTACGAGCAGTACTTC
TRBV13,TRBJ1-1,many,.,CASSLDRLNTEAFF,TGTGCCAGCAGCTTAGACAGGCTGAACACTGAAGCTTTCTTT
TRBV14,TRBJ2-1,once,TRBD2,CASSQETIGLAGVSYNEQVF,TGTGCCAGCAGCCAAGAGACCATCGGACTAGCGGGAGTCTCGTACAATGAGCAGGTCTTC
TRBV9,TRBJ1-5,many,.,CASSVGRHANQPQHF,TGTGCCAGCAGCGTAGGGCGACACGCCAATCAGCCCCAGCATTTT
TRBV7-2,TRBJ1-1,many,TRBD1,CASSLQGAGAFF,TGTGCCAGCAGCCTACAGGGGGCGGGAGCTTTCTTT
TRBV7-9,TRBJ1-1,.,.,CASSGGRWTEAFF,TGTGCCAGCAGCGGGGGGAGGTGGACTGAAGCTTTCTTT
TRBV13,TRBJ2-3,few,TRBD2,CASSPSDSGSADTQYF,TGTGCCAGCAGCCCCTCGGATAGCGGGAGTGCAGATACGCAGTATTTT
TRBV2,TRBJ2-7,many,.,CASSGGSYEQYF,TGTGCCAGCTCAGGCGGGTCCTACGAGCAGTACTTC
TRBV14,TRBJ2-1,.,.,CSSSQAPGGIWFF,TGCTCCAGCAGCCAAGCCCCAGGCGGGATTTGGTTCTTC
TRBV9,TRBJ1-1,many,TRBD1,CASSAREAGQGLNTEAFF,TGTGCCAGCAGCGCGAGGGAGGCGGGACAGGGGTTGAACACTGAAGCTTTCTTT
TRBV4-3,TRBJ2-5,many,TRBD2,CASSQERGQETQYF,TGCGCCAGCAGCCAGGAGCGGGGTCAAGAGACCCAGTACTTC
TRBV7-8,TRBJ2-7,many,.,CASSFGSGTPPEYEQYF,TGTGCCAGCAGCTTCGGTAGTGGGACACCGCCTGAGTACGAGCAGTACTTC
TRBV29-1,TRBJ2-7,many,TRBD1,CSAWDRGGEQYF,TGCAGCGCATGGGACAGGGGGGGGGAGCAGTACTTC
TRBV28,TRBJ2-3,many,.,CATQETDTQYF,TGTGCCACGCAGGAGACAGATACGCAGTATTTT
TRBV13,TRBJ2-1,many,.,CASSPWTGADNEQFF,TGTGCCAGCAGCCCATGGACTGGTGCTGACAATGAGCAGTTCTTC
TRBV7-6,TRBJ2-1,.,TRBD2,CASSLPSGGGEQFF,TGTGCCAGCAGCTTACCTAGCGGGGGGGGTGAGCAGTTCTTC
TRBV19,TRBJ1-1,many,.,CASSILNDNTEAFF,TGTGCCAGTAGTATACTTAATGATAACACTGAAGCTTTCTTT
TRBV12-3/TRBV12-4,TRBJ2-4,many,.,CASSPGWAAKNIQYF,TGTGCCAGCAGCCCCGGGTGGGCAGCCAAAAACATTCAGTACTTC
TRBV12-3/TRBV12-4,TRBJ1-5,many,.,CASSPDTGALNQPQHF,TGTGCCAGCAGCCCCGACACGGGGGCCCTTAATCAGCCCCAGCATTTT
TRBV20-1,TRBJ2-7,.,TRBD2,CSARDLGGETYEQYF,TGCAGTGCTAGAGATTTGGGGGGGGAAACCTACGAGCAGTACTTC